The 3 T cell receptor beta chains below come from one sample, sequenced in a study of blood T cell repertoires in COVID-19. This table comes from immunoSEQ multiplex PCR, and its TCRdb copy is limited to in-frame clones, with some not included. The sample contains roughly 300,000 clones, around 85% of which appear only once. Sequencing input: peripheral blood. The receptors stem from a human donor in a cohort sampled during active COVID-19.

The chain employs TRBV3-1 (or the pseudogene TRBV3-2) and TRBJ1-6; 7 nucleotides align to TRBD1. The junction had 13 bases not matched to a gene; V was cut back by 1 base and J by 10 bases. The germline CDR1 and CDR2 sequences are LGHDT and YNNKEL (reference sequence). CDR3 size: 17 residues. CDR3 bases: TGTGCCAGCAGCCAAGGGACAGGTTTGGGCTTGGGATCACCCCTCCACTTT. This sequence encodes CASSQGTGLGLGSPLHF.

This rearrangement joins TRBV6-5 to TRBJ2-3; 9 bases line up with TRBD2. In germline, CDR1 is MNHEY, CDR2 SVGAGI. V shed 2 bases, J shed 6 bases, and the junction held 6 bases outside the gene matches. CDR3 length equals 15 residues. CDR3 in amino acids: CASSYERGVDDTQYF. The CDR3 DNA reads as TGTGCCAGCAGTTACGAGCGGGGGGTCGATGATACGCAGTATTTT.

This chain links TRBV18 with TRBJ1-2; TRBD1 aligns across 7 bases. V gave up 6 bases and J gave up 0 bases; unmatched junction bases: 10. CDR1 is KGHSH and CDR2 is LQKENI in the germline V gene. This CDR3 comprises 16 residues. The CDR3 spells CASSTTGTDANYGYTF. The CDR3 DNA is TGTGCCAGCTCTACAACCGGGACAGACGCTAACTATGGCTACACCTTC.